This T cell receptor beta chain comes out of a study of technical replicates of blood from several donors. TCRdb's table, derived via immunoSEQ multiplex PCR, lists solely in-frame clones and lacks some. The sample contains some 68,000 clones, over 95% of which appear only once. The sample consisted of T cells isolated from PBMCs. This clonotype was obtained from a human donor in good health.

The chain's CDR3 is CASSQSPAGVEETQYF. The CDR3 region has the DNA TGTGCCAGCAGCCAATCCCCAGCGGGGGTGGAGGAGACCCAGTACTTC. The genes are TRBV4-2 and TRBJ2-5, with 8 positions matching TRBD2. The V gene's germline CDR1 is LGHNA and CDR2 YNFKEQ. CDR3 length: 16 amino acids. After removal of 2 bases from V and 5 bases from J, the junction contained 10 bases not matched to a gene.